A single T cell receptor beta chain is shown here with its context. What it binds is unknown. The data are from a study of cytomegalovirus exposure and HLA in healthy donors. The PCR used 60 Vbeta and 13 Jbeta primers. Here immunoSEQ multiplex PCR was the method, and the copy in TCRdb shows in-frame clones only, minus some. The sample lists some 120,000 clones; approximately 78% were seen once. Study-level results: HLA alleles showed associations with roughly 17,000 TCR beta sequences in a later analysis, at a 0.05 false discovery rate. CMV antigen specificity of three CMV-associated chains was confirmed in vitro. Cytomegalovirus association was listed for around 180 TCR beta chains.

V was pared by 3 bases and J by 7 bases, with 5 bases of the junction left unmatched. CDR1 and CDR2 (germline): ENHRY, SYGVKD. This CDR3 is 15 amino acids long. The chain recombines TRBV10-3 with TRBJ2-2; TRBD2 matches 10 bases. The receptor's source is a man aged 25-45 years in good health and CMV-seropositive. Sequencing was done on a sample of PBMCs. CDR3 protein: CAISESGGAGGELFF. The CDR3 DNA reads TGTGCCATCAGTGAAAGCGGGGGGGCCGGCGGGGAGCTGTTTTTT.